The 23 T cell receptor beta chains reported below all come from one sample, sequenced in a study of T cell repertoires in cytomegalovirus infection (dated by TCRdb to about 2019). Sequenced on an Illumina HiSeq 1500. Through fastp at Q25 and MiXCR, TCRdb rebuilt clones from the public reads, retaining in-frame beta chains. Identical CDR3 protein sequences are pooled into one entry, listed with their most common genes and DNA. Recorded for this sample are approximately 630,000 distinct CDR3 sequences; around 24% of them occurred a single time. The leading ten clones occupy 6.5% to 10% of the sample. The specimen was CD8+ T cells from PBMCs. These receptors were taken from a human donor in good health (CMV status not recorded). Some clones in this sample may be carry-over from other donors' samples.

This clonotype was observed a handful of times. This chain links TRBV20-1 with TRBJ2-2; 11 nucleotides match TRBD2. The CDR3 consists of 15 residues. V gave up 4 bases and J gave up 3 bases; unmatched junction bases: 4. Looked up from germline, CDR1 is DFQATT and CDR2 is SNEGSKA (reference sequence). CDR3 region: CSAITSGGDTGELFF. DNA for the CDR3: TGCAGTGCTATAACTAGCGGGGGCGACACCGGGGAGCTGTTTTTT.

The chain combines TRBV6-5 with TRBJ2-2; D is ambiguous. CDR3 size: 16 residues. Trimming left V 0 bases short and J 0 bases short, with 8 bases between. Germline assignment: CDR1 MNHEY and CDR2 SVGAGI. The CDR3 DNA reads TGTGCCAGCAGTTACTCGTACGGACCGAACACCGGGGAGCTGTTTTTT. It codes for CASSYSYGPNTGELFF.

This clonotype was seen more than once but under ten times. The rearrangement uses TRBV25-1 and TRBJ2-1; 8 bases fit TRBD1. J was trimmed by 8 bases and V by 2 bases; bases with no gene match: 11. The CDR3 loop spans 16 amino acids. Germline CDR1 reads MGHDK; CDR2 reads SYGVNS. CDR3 sequence: CASSEQGASGWDEQFF. The CDR3 region has the DNA TGTGCCAGCAGTGAACAGGGGGCGTCTGGGTGGGATGAGCAGTTCTTC.

The rearrangement uses TRBV28 and TRBJ2-7; D is unclear. Trimming left V 5 bases short and J 5 bases short, with 13 bases between. Germline V CDR1 and CDR2: MDHEN, SYDVKM. CDR3 length: 13 amino acids. CDR3 bases: TGTGCCAGCAGTATGTTCCGGGCCGACGAGCAGTACGTC. Its translation is CASSMFRADEQYV.

This clonotype was recorded many times. The chain is built from TRBV19 and TRBJ2-3; 9 positions agree with TRBD1. CDR1 and CDR2 (germline): LNHDA, SQIVND (reference sequence). This CDR3 is built from 14 residues. The junction had 1 base not matched to a gene; V was cut back by 3 bases and J by 3 bases. The CDR3 loop is CASSIGQGTDTQYF. The CDR3 DNA reads TGTGCCAGTAGTATCGGACAGGGGACAGATACGCAGTATTTT.

This clonotype was detected only a few times. CDR3 in DNA: TGTGCCAGCAGTTTTTCCGGAAAAGAGACCCAGTACTTC. This encodes CASSFSGKETQYF. This chain uses TRBV28 with TRBJ2-5; D gene uncertain. Germline lookup yields CDR1 MDHEN and CDR2 SYDVKM. This CDR3 spans 13 amino acids. Trimming stripped 3 bases from V and 3 bases from J, with 8 bases between.

The V gene is TRBV12-5, the J gene TRBJ2-3, with D perhaps matching TRBD2 (7 bases). The CDR3 runs to 16 residues. Germline CDR1 is LGHNT and CDR2 is FRNRAP. V lost 2 bases to trimming and J lost 4 bases, with 16 bases between them. DNA of the CDR3: TGTGCTAGTGGTTTGTTGGGGGGGCCGGGCCCAGATACGCAGTATTTT. This gives the protein CASGLLGGPGPDTQYF.

The chain joins TRBV5-1 to TRBJ1-2, with D possibly being TRBD1 (5 bases). The V end lost 5 bases, the J end lost 1 base, and 12 bases lay between the germline ends. Germline V gives CDR1 SGHRS, CDR2 YFSETQ. This CDR3 is built from 14 residues. DNA of the CDR3: TGCGCCAGCAGTGGCGGGGACGGTAACTATGGCTACACCTTC. This gives the protein CASSGGDGNYGYTF. The entire variable domain, with the rest obtained from reference TRBV5-1 and TRBJ1-2, is as follows: KAGVTQTPRYLIKTRGQQVTLSCSPISGHRSVSWYQQTPGQGLQFLFEYFSETQRNKGNFPGRFSGRQFSNSRSEMNVSTLELGDSALYLCASSGGDGNYGYTFGSGTRLTVV.

This chain joins TRBV6-5 and TRBJ2-1; the D call may be TRBD1 or TRBD2 (5 bases each). V was shortened by 5 bases and J by 3 bases, with 17 bases between the two germline ends. Germline V CDR1 and CDR2: MNHEY, SVGAGI. CDR3 length: 16 residues. CDR3 protein: CASSPVGASFYNEQFF. The CDR3 DNA is TGTGCCAGCAGTCCCGTAGGGGCTAGCTTCTACAATGAGCAGTTCTTC.

The sample holds one count of this clonotype. It may be a read error: a sequence one base away is much more abundant. The chain employs TRBV7-4 and TRBJ1-3; D call uncertain. Trimming took 1 base from V and 11 from J, leaving 9 bases between them. The CDR3 is 12 residues long. Germline values: CDR1 SGHVT, CDR2 SQSDAQ. The CDR3, as DNA: TGTGCCAGCAGCTTAGGACGGAAAGCCATATATTTT. Translating it yields CASSLGRKAIYF. Full variable domain (rest looked up from reference TRBV7-4 and TRBJ1-3): GAGVSQSPRYKVAKRGRDVALRCDSISGHVTLYWYRQTLGQGSEVLTYSQSDAQRDKSGRPSGRFSAERPERSVSTLKIQRTEQGDSAVYLCASSLGRKAIYFGEGSWLTVV.

This clonotype has a handful of counts. The rearrangement joins TRBV28 to TRBJ2-2; maybe TRBD1 (6 bases). Trimming shortened V by 5 bases and J by 5 bases, and 12 bases separated the two germline ends. Germline assignment: CDR1 MDHEN and CDR2 SYDVKM. CDR3 length: 14 amino acids. CDR3 nucleotides: TGTGCCAGCAGTCCCGGGACACGGACCGGGGAGCTGTTTTTT. Protein sequence: CASSPGTRTGELFF.

This clonotype was counted a few times. The chain employs TRBV6-5 and TRBJ2-5; D is perhaps TRBD1 (5 bases). The CDR3 sequence is 15 residues long. CDR1 is MNHEY, CDR2 SVGAGI, per germline. The V end was cut by 2 bases, the J end by 4 bases, with 14 bases between. CDR3 nucleotides: TGTGCCAGCAGTTACGAAGGGGAAAGGCTAGAGACCCAGTACTTC. This gives the protein CASSYEGERLETQYF.

The CDR3 DNA is TGTGCCAGCACTGGGGGTTTTTCCTACGAGCAGTACGTC. Protein sequence: CASTGGFSYEQYV. The chain uses TRBV27 and TRBJ2-7, with D perhaps TRBD1 or TRBD2 (5 bases each). Trimming left V 7 bases short and J 1 base short, with 11 bases between. The CDR3 length is 13 residues. The V gene's germline CDR1 is MNHEY and CDR2 SMNVEV (reference sequence).

This clonotype has ten or more counts. In DNA form, the CDR3 reads TGTGCCAGCAGCCTCGAGACAGCCTACGAGCAGTACTTC. This sequence encodes CASSLETAYEQYF. The genes are TRBV14 and TRBJ2-7; D might be TRBD1 (5 bases). Trimming pared 4 bases from V and 2 bases from J, leaving 9 bases between. This CDR3 contains 13 residues. CDR1 and CDR2 (germline): SGHDN, FVKESK.

This clonotype was detected once. This chain joins TRBV29-1 and TRBJ1-3, with D possibly TRBD1 on 5 matching bases. Trimming shortened V by 4 bases and J by 0 bases, and 10 bases separated the two germline ends. This CDR3 has 14 amino acids. Germline V lookup: CDR1 SQVTM, CDR2 ANQGSEA. The CDR3 sequence is CSVVAGTSGNTIYF. The CDR3 DNA sequence: TGCAGCGTTGTTGCGGGGACCTCTGGAAACACCATATATTTT.

This rearrangement joins TRBV13 to TRBJ1-6; no definite D call. The CDR3 is made up of 14 amino acids. Per the germline V gene, CDR1 is PRHDT and CDR2 is FYEKMQ (reference sequence). Trimming left V 1 base short and J 8 bases short, with 9 bases between. CDR3 protein: CASSLERLDSPLHF. The CDR3 DNA follows: TGTGCCAGCAGCTTAGAGAGATTGGATTCACCCCTCCACTTT. Full variable domain (rest looked up from reference TRBV13 and TRBJ1-6): AAGVIQSPRHLIKEKRETATLKCYPIPRHDTVYWYQQGPGQDPQFLISFYEKMQSDKGSIPDRFSAQQFSDYHSELNMSSLELGDSALYFCASSLERLDSPLHFGNGTRLTVT.

The rearrangement uses TRBV28 and TRBJ2-2, with D perhaps matching TRBD2 (6 bases). The germline V gene encodes CDR1 MDHEN and CDR2 SYDVKM. This CDR3 comprises 16 residues. V was cut by 6 bases and J by 7 bases, with 21 bases left in between. CDR3 sequence (DNA): TGTGCCAGCAGGTCGGGACTGAGGACGATAGGCGGGGAGCTGTTTTTT. Translation gives CASRSGLRTIGGELFF.

The chain employs TRBV13 and TRBJ1-1; D remains ambiguous. Trimming took off 5 bases at V and 9 bases at J, with 19 bases between the two ends. CDR1 and CDR2 (germline): PRHDT, FYEKMQ (reference sequence). The length of the CDR3 is 14 residues. The CDR3 sequence is CASSPRTQRWKAFF. In nucleotides, the CDR3 is TGTGCCAGCAGCCCCAGGACCCAGCGGTGGAAAGCTTTCTTT.

The rearrangement links TRBV3-1 to TRBJ2-1; D may match TRBD1 or TRBD2 (5 bases each). Germline CDR1 reads LGHDT; CDR2 reads YNNKEL (reference sequence). This CDR3 spans 16 amino acids. Trimming stripped 0 bases from V and 4 bases from J, with 13 bases between. This CDR3 is CASSQDLDEGYNEQFF. The CDR3 DNA reads TGTGCCAGCAGCCAAGATTTAGATGAGGGGTACAATGAGCAGTTCTTC.

This clonotype was counted ten times or more. The V gene is TRBV14, the J gene TRBJ2-5, with unresolved D. The germline V gene has CDR1 SGHDN and CDR2 FVKESK. CDR3 length equals 15 residues. V was cut by 0 bases and J by 1 base, with 9 bases left in between. This CDR3 is CASSQDWAPQETQYF. CDR3 in DNA: TGTGCCAGCAGCCAAGATTGGGCGCCCCAAGAGACCCAGTACTTC.

This clonotype came up a few times. The rearrangement joins TRBV4-3 to TRBJ2-6; D remains unclear. The CDR3 length is 15 residues. With 2 bases removed from V and 4 bases from J, the gap between germline ends came to 9 bases. Germline V lookup: CDR1 LGHNA, CDR2 YSLEER. The CDR3 protein is CASSQYDSGANVLTF. CDR3 coding DNA: TGCGCCAGCAGCCAATATGACTCCGGGGCCAACGTCCTGACTTTC.

With regard to this clonotype: At one end, the junction sequence differs from germline, possibly due to a read error. V usage is TRBV5-1 and J usage is TRBJ2-1; D might be TRBD2 (5 bases). The CDR3 runs to 16 residues. Looked up from germline, CDR1 is SGHRS and CDR2 is YFSETQ. CDR3 loop: CASSPSELVVSNEQFF. The CDR3 nucleotides read TGTGCCAGCAGCCCCAGCGAACTAGTGGTCTCCAATGAGCAGTTCTTC. The whole variable domain, filled in from reference TRBV5-1 and TRBJ2-1, reads KAGVTQTPRYLIKTRGQQVTLSCSPISGHRSVSWYQQTPGQGLQFLFEYFSETQRNKGNFPGRFSGRQFSNSRSEMNVSTLELGDSALYLCASSPSELVVSNEQFFGPGTRLTVL.

The chain employs TRBV6-6 and TRBJ1-5; D unresolved. Germline V gives CDR1 MNHNY, CDR2 SVGAGI (reference sequence). The CDR3 totals 14 residues. Trimming took off 2 bases at V and 4 bases at J, with 9 bases between the two ends. The CDR3 region is CASSYLGVNQPQHF. In DNA form, the CDR3 reads TGTGCCAGCAGTTACCTGGGTGTGAATCAGCCCCAGCATTTT.